This TCR beta chain was identified in a study of T-cell memory formation after mild COVID-19. Study details: Largely donor-specific sequence clusters came from two donors.

On this clonotype: At one end the junction does not follow the germline gene, possibly because of a read error.

CDR3 size: 12 residues. From germline, CDR1 is ENHRY and CDR2 SYGVKD. A single record per CDR3 protein comes from TCRdb applying MiXCR to the 5' RACE reads. The sample lists more than 300,000 distinct CDR3 sequences, roughly an eighth occurring once. The rearrangement joins TRBV10-3 to TRBJ1-5; D possibly corresponds to TRBD1 (5 bases). This TCR was sampled from a man aged 18 to 29 who had mild COVID-19 (a few samples of this study predate the infection). Cell type and time point are not known. Input material: PBMCs or a T cell subset sorted from them (not recorded which). CDR3 sequence: CAISATGPPTDF. The DNA for the CDR3 is TGTGCCATCAGTGCGACGGGACCTCCGACGGATTTT.